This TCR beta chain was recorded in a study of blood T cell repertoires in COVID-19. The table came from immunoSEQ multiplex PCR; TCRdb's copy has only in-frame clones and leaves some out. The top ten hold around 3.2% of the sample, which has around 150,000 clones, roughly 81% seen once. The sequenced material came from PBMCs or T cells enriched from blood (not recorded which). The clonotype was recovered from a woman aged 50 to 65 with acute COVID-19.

CDR3 bases: TGTGCCAGTCGCGGGGCAGATACGCAGTATTTT. Its translation: CASRGADTQYF. The chain recombines TRBV19 with TRBJ2-3; perhaps TRBD2 as D (6 bases). Per the germline V gene, CDR1 is LNHDA and CDR2 is SQIVND (reference sequence). Trimming shortened V by 8 bases and J by 4 bases, and 7 bases separated the two germline ends. CDR3 length: 11 residues.